Given below is one T cell receptor beta chain in context. Its target is unknown. The data were taken from a study of T cell responses to AZD1222 COVID-19 vaccine. Study-wide results and limits: It should be noted that donors were predominantly white British and more often female, and clonal diversity was possibly underestimated. Nearly half of spike-specific TCRs reportedly target unmutated variant regions. Sampled repertoires all dated from after the peak T cell response.

Germline CDR1 and CDR2: MGHRA and YSYEKL. The CDR3 is 15 residues long. Trimming cost V 2 bases and J 7 bases; bases outside gene matches: 6. Sequenced by immunoSEQ multiplex PCR; TCRdb stores in-frame clones only, minus some. Of about 170,000 clones in the sample, around 90% were seen once. The TCR originated in an adult in good health. This chain connects TRBV4-1 to TRBJ2-2; 8 bases match TRBD1. Specimen: peripheral blood, collected on day 0 of AZD1222 vaccination. The CDR3: CASSQNGQGGGELFF. The CDR3 coding sequence is TGCGCCAGCAGCCAAAATGGACAGGGCGGCGGGGAGCTGTTTTTT.